The rows below give T cell receptor beta chains drawn from one sample of a study of cytomegalovirus exposure and HLA in healthy donors. Clones were sequenced by immunoSEQ multiplex PCR, and TCRdb holds only the in-frame ones, with some missing. The sample data list 95,000 to 150,000 clones. The source material was PBMCs. The receptors come from a man younger than 35 in good health and CMV-seronegative. The CDR3 runs from the conserved cysteine through the conserved F or W. The D gene is left open where the match is weak.

CDR3 protein,CDR3 DNA,J gene,V gene,D gene
CASSSGVLAKVDTQYF,TGTGCCAGCAGCTCCGGCGTGCTAGCGAAAGTGGATACGCAGTATTTT,TRBJ2-3,TRBV5-8,-
CAWSGGSGNTIYF,TGTGCCTGGAGCGGGGGCTCTGGAAACACCATATATTTT,TRBJ1-3,TRBV30,-
CASSLVSRDEQFF,TGCGCCAGCAGCTTGGTATCGCGGGATGAGCAGTTCTTC,TRBJ2-1,TRBV5-1,-
CASSIAGTDTQYF,TGTGCCAGCAGCATAGCGGGCACAGATACGCAGTATTTT,TRBJ2-3,TRBV6-5,-
CARAGQGVAEKLFF,TGCGCCAGGGCCGGACAGGGCGTCGCTGAAAAACTGTTTTTT,TRBJ1-4,TRBV5-1,TRBD1
CASSTREAKNIQYF,TGTGCCAGCAGCACACGGGAGGCCAAAAACATTCAGTACTTC,TRBJ2-4,TRBV7-9,-
CASNRDSLSGNTIYF,TGTGCCAGCAATCGGGACAGCCTCTCTGGAAACACCATATATTTT,TRBJ1-3,TRBV6-6,TRBD1
CASSSWASTSGANVLTF,TGTGCCAGCAGTTCCTGGGCCTCAACCTCTGGGGCCAACGTCCTGACTTTC,TRBJ2-6,TRBV28,-
CASSLARRQLSLNTGELFF,TGTGCCAGCAGCTTAGCTCGTCGACAGCTCAGCCTGAACACCGGGGAGCTGTTTTTT,TRBJ2-2,TRBV7-8,-
CASSDIQGNEQFF,TGTGCCAGCAGTGACATACAGGGAAATGAGCAGTTCTTC,TRBJ2-1,TRBV6-4,-
CASAGTARSSYNEQFF,TGTGCCAGCGCCGGGACTGCCCGGAGCTCCTACAATGAGCAGTTCTTC,TRBJ2-1,TRBV2,-
CASSGGVTNTGELFF,TGTGCCAGCAGTGGGGGGGTAACGAACACCGGGGAGCTGTTTTTT,TRBJ2-2,TRBV2,-
CASTTRTSGYTDTQYF,TGTGCCAGCACAACCCGGACTAGCGGATACACAGATACGCAGTATTTT,TRBJ2-3,TRBV5-4,TRBD2
CASSAPTGFAEAFF,TGTGCCAGCAGCGCTCCGACAGGGTTCGCTGAAGCTTTCTTT,TRBJ1-1,TRBV2,TRBD1
CASSPDSPAYEQYF,TGTGCCAGCAGCCCGGACAGTCCCGCCTACGAGCAGTACTTC,TRBJ2-7,TRBV14,-
CASSAQGLAAFTDTQYF,TGTGCCAGCAGTGCCCAGGGACTAGCGGCTTTCACAGATACGCAGTATTTT,TRBJ2-3,TRBV6-1,TRBD2
CASSVAGTGAYEQYF,TGTGCCAGCAGCGTAGCAGGGACAGGGGCCTACGAGCAGTACTTC,TRBJ2-7,TRBV9,TRBD1
CASSDQGPSNEKLFF,TGCGCCAGCAGTGATCAGGGGCCCAGTAATGAAAAACTGTTTTTT,TRBJ1-4,TRBV10-1,-
CSARRYGYTF,TGCAGTGCGAGGCGGTATGGCTACACCTTC,TRBJ1-2,TRBV20-1,-
CATSRDRQGGSQPQHF,TGTGCCACCAGCAGAGATCGCCAGGGGGGCAGTCAGCCCCAGCATTTT,TRBJ1-5,TRBV15,TRBD1
CASSPRLAGVSGGELFF,TGTGCCAGCAGCCCAAGACTAGCGGGGGTCTCAGGCGGGGAGCTGTTTTTT,TRBJ2-2,TRBV9,TRBD2
CASSPWDSHNTEAFF,TGCGCCAGCAGCCCTTGGGACAGCCATAACACTGAAGCTTTCTTT,TRBJ1-1,TRBV5-1,TRBD1
CASSFDSLNEKLFF,TGCGCCAGCAGCTTTGACAGCCTTAATGAAAAACTGTTTTTT,TRBJ1-4,TRBV5-1,-
CASSQREAYNEQFF,TGTGCCAGCAGTCAGCGGGAGGCCTACAATGAGCAGTTCTTC,TRBJ2-1,TRBV6-5,TRBD2
CASSSPSGVTEAFF,TGTGCCAGCAGTTCGCCTTCAGGGGTCACTGAAGCTTTCTTT,TRBJ1-1,TRBV27,-
CASSLVDSKNSPLHF,TGTGCCAGCAGTTTAGTGGACAGCAAAAATTCACCCCTCCACTTT,TRBJ1-6,TRBV28,-
CASSRPPGQGQYTF,TGTGCCAGCAGCCGCCCTCCCGGACAGGGACAGTACACCTTC,TRBJ1-2,TRBV5-4,TRBD1
CASNRVYQPQHF,TGTGCCAGCAACAGAGTTTATCAGCCCCAGCATTTT,TRBJ1-5,TRBV6-5,-
CASSLLGRVDEQYF,TGTGCCAGCAGCTTATTGGGCAGGGTGGACGAGCAGTACTTC,TRBJ2-7,TRBV7-6,-
CASSYGSGNSADTQYF,TGTGCCAGCAGTTACGGTAGCGGGAATTCAGCAGATACGCAGTATTTT,TRBJ2-3,TRBV6-5,TRBD2
CASSPESPEQYF,TGTGCCAGCAGCCCCGAAAGCCCCGAGCAGTACTTC,TRBJ2-7,TRBV28,-
CASNPSSGSHEQYF,TGTGCCAGCAACCCGAGTAGCGGGAGCCACGAGCAGTACTTC,TRBJ2-7,TRBV28,TRBD2
CASSRPRSTSGSKNEQFF,TGTGCCAGCAGCCGTCCTCGGTCTACTAGCGGGAGTAAGAATGAGCAGTTCTTC,TRBJ2-1,TRBV7-8,TRBD2
CASSLRTSGGGYEQYF,TGTGCCAGCAGCTTAAGGACTAGCGGGGGAGGCTACGAGCAGTACTTC,TRBJ2-7,TRBV7-2,TRBD2
CASSLSQGGTQYF,TGTGCCAGCAGTTTGTCTCAGGGGGGAACGCAGTACTTC,TRBJ2-7,TRBV28,-
CASSPQDRDLFGYTF,TGTGCCAGCAGCCCCCAGGACAGGGACCTATTTGGCTACACCTTC,TRBJ1-2,TRBV9,TRBD1
CASSTLQGMEDSPLHF,TGCGCCAGCAGCACCTTACAGGGGATGGAGGATTCACCCCTCCACTTT,TRBJ1-6,TRBV5-1,TRBD1
CASSFSTGGETQYF,TGTGCCAGTAGTTTTTCGACAGGGGGGGAGACCCAGTACTTC,TRBJ2-5,TRBV19,TRBD1
CASSLRQGAGGETQYF,TGTGCCAGCAGCTTACGACAGGGGGCCGGAGGGGAGACCCAGTACTTC,TRBJ2-5,TRBV7-3,TRBD1
CASNYRGNTEAFF,TGTGCCAGCAATTACAGGGGGAACACTGAAGCTTTCTTT,TRBJ1-1,TRBV6-5,TRBD1
CAWRRGSTNSPLHF,TGTGCCTGGCGGAGGGGTAGCACTAATTCACCCCTCCACTTT,TRBJ1-6,TRBV30,-
CASSDGLAGGNEQFF,TGTGCCAGCAGTGACGGCCTAGCGGGGGGCAATGAGCAGTTCTTC,TRBJ2-1,TRBV2,TRBD2
CASSPLAVAGALRSGELFF,TGTGCCAGCTCACCCCTTGCGGTAGCGGGGGCCCTGAGATCCGGGGAGCTGTTTTTT,TRBJ2-2,TRBV18,TRBD2
CASSFTGQGVRTEAFF,TGTGCCAGCAGTTTTACTGGACAGGGCGTCCGAACTGAAGCTTTCTTT,TRBJ1-1,TRBV7-3,TRBD1
CASSEQVPEQYF,TGTGCCAGCAGCGAGCAAGTACCCGAGCAGTACTTC,TRBJ2-7,TRBV7-9,-
CARSFRGGRHNEQFF,TGTGCCAGGTCGTTTAGGGGGGGACGCCACAATGAGCAGTTCTTC,TRBJ2-1,TRBV21-1,-
CASGQTGIETQYF,TGTGCTAGCGGACAGACAGGGATAGAGACCCAGTACTTC,TRBJ2-5,TRBV7-7,-
CASNAVGGNTEAFF,TGTGCCAGCAACGCGGTGGGGGGGAACACTGAAGCTTTCTTT,TRBJ1-1,TRBV7-9,-
CSVERQGAIGAFF,TGCAGCGTTGAGAGACAGGGGGCAATAGGAGCTTTCTTT,TRBJ1-1,TRBV29-1,TRBD1
CASSPDRTAGELFF,TGTGCCAGCAGCCCGGACAGAACAGCCGGGGAGCTGTTTTTT,TRBJ2-2,TRBV27,-
CASSPAGSILKNYGYTF,TGTGCCAGCAGCCCTGCAGGCTCCATCCTAAAGAACTATGGCTACACCTTC,TRBJ1-2,TRBV7-9,-
CAWSVSRDSNQPQHF,TGTGCCTGGAGTGTCTCCAGGGATAGCAATCAGCCCCAGCATTTT,TRBJ1-5,TRBV30,-
CASSEGGSNQPQHF,TGTGCCAGCAGTGAAGGCGGTAGCAATCAGCCCCAGCATTTT,TRBJ1-5,TRBV6-1,-
CASSKTGGYQPQHF,TGCGCCAGCAGCAAAACAGGGGGCTACCAGCCCCAGCATTTT,TRBJ1-5,TRBV5-1,TRBD1
CASSNQQIGGYTF,TGCGCCAGCAGCAATCAACAGATTGGGGGCTACACCTTC,TRBJ1-2,TRBV5-1,-